The 9 T cell receptor beta chains reported below all come from one sample, sequenced in a study of monozygotic twins with inflammatory bowel disease. TCRdb re-called the 5' RACE reads and gives one entry per CDR3 protein, without DNA. The sample totals a few hundred thousand distinct CDR3 sequences. The specimen was blood. These receptors all come from a human donor with ulcerative colitis or Crohn's disease, or a healthy co-twin of an affected twin (not recorded which).

This sequence joins TRBV7-9 and TRBJ2-3; TCRdb names TRBD2, which stays unverified in the absence of DNA. This CDR3 region has 15 residues. The germline CDR1 and CDR2 sequences are SEHNR and FQNEAQ (reference sequence). This chain's CDR3 is CASSRAISGTDTQYF.

The chain links TRBV5-1 to TRBJ2-5. The CDR3 is made up of 14 amino acids. The V gene's germline CDR1 is SGHRS and CDR2 YFSETQ. CDR3 residues: CASSFLANQETQYF.

The chain combines TRBV7-8 with TRBJ2-1; no DNA is available, so the TRBD1 call from TCRdb remains unchecked. Germline CDR1 reads SGHVS; CDR2 reads FQNEAQ. The CDR3 has 15 residues. Here the CDR3 reads CASSFGDGSYNEQFF.

This chain links TRBV9 with TRBJ2-1; the D gene TCRdb calls, TRBD1, cannot be checked with no DNA. Germline V gives CDR1 SGDLS, CDR2 YYNGEE. The CDR3 sequence is 15 residues long. This chain's CDR3 is CASNGPQGALHEQFF.

The chain combines TRBV12-3 or TRBV12-4 with TRBJ1-1. This CDR3 region has 16 residues. The CDR3 reads CASSLAGWGSNTEAFF.

This chain uses TRBV5-6 with TRBJ2-3; there is no DNA to check the TCRdb D call of TRBD1. CDR1 SGHDT and CDR2 YYEEEE come from the germline V gene. The CDR3 runs 13 residues. The chain's CDR3 is CASSYRAADTQYF.

The rearrangement joins TRBV18 to TRBJ2-1; the TCRdb call, TRBD2, lacks DNA for checking. Germline-derived CDR1 and CDR2 are KGHSH and LQKENI. There are 17 residues in the CDR3. The CDR3 region is CASSPPSGSVSYNEQFF.

The chain couples TRBV12-3 or TRBV12-4 to TRBJ1-4; TCRdb's D call, TRBD1, is unchecked because there is no DNA. The CDR3 is made up of 13 amino acids. CDR3 sequence reads: CASSVYRGSKLFF.

This chain uses TRBV11-1 with TRBJ2-1. The CDR3 totals 18 residues. Per the germline V gene, CDR1 is SGHAT and CDR2 is FQDESV (reference sequence). This CDR3 reads CASSWVRLTASSYNEQFF.